This T cell receptor (beta chain) was sequenced for a study of cytomegalovirus exposure and HLA in healthy donors. PCR primers comprised 60 Vbeta and 13 Jbeta primers. The repertoire was sequenced with immunoSEQ multiplex PCR; TCRdb's copy has only in-frame clones and lacks some. The top ten clones hold almost 3% of a sample with roughly 130,000 clones, approximately 80% of them seen once. Germline V gene lookup returns CDR1 SNHLY and CDR2 FYNNEI. This CDR3 is built from 14 residues. Unmatched junction bases numbered 7, after V lost 8 bases and J lost 4 bases. Healthy people donating bone marrow made up the donors.

The chain combines TRBV2 with TRBJ2-1, with 8 bases matching TRBD2. Material: PBMCs. The sequence came from a woman between 18 and 29 years old in good health and CMV-seropositive. Here the CDR3 reads CASLPGLGYNEQFF. The DNA of the CDR3 is TGTGCCAGCCTCCCGGGACTAGGTTACAATGAGCAGTTCTTC.